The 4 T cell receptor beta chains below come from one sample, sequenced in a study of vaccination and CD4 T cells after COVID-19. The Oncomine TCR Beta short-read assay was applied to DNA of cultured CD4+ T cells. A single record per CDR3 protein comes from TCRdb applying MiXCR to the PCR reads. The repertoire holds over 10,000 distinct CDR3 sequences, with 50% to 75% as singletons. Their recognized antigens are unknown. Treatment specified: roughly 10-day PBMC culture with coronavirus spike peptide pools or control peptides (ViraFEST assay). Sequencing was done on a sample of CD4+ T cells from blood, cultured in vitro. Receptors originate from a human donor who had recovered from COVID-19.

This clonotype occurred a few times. The CDR3 reads CASSVTSGSWETQYF. CDR3 nucleotides: TGTGCCAGCAGCGTGACTAGCGGGAGTTGGGAGACCCAGTACTTC. The chain is built from TRBV7-8 and TRBJ2-5, with 12 nucleotides matching TRBD2. This CDR3 has 15 amino acids. Trimming at V came to 5 bases and at J to 5 bases, leaving 6 bases not matched to a gene. Per germline, CDR1 SGHVS and CDR2 FQNEAQ. Using reference TRBV7-8 and TRBJ2-5 for the parts outside the CDR3, the full variable domain is GAGVSQSPRYKVAKRGQDVALRCDPISGHVSLFWYQQALGQGPEFLTYFQNEAQLDKSGLPSDRFFAERPEGSVSTLKIQRTQQEDSAVYLCASSVTSGSWETQYFGPGTRLLVL.

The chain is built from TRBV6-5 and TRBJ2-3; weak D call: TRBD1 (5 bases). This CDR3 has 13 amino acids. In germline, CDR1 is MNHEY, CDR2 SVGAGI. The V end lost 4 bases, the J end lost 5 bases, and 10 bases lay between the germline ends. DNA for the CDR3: TGTGCCAGCAGTTTAGGGGAAAGAGATACGCAGTATTTT. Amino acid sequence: CASSLGERDTQYF.

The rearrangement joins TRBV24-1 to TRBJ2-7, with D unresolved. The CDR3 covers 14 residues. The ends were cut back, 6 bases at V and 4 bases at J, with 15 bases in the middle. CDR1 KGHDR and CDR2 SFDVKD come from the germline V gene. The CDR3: CATSSHTAPYEQYF. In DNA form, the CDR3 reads TGTGCCACCAGTAGCCATACGGCCCCGTACGAGCAGTACTTC.

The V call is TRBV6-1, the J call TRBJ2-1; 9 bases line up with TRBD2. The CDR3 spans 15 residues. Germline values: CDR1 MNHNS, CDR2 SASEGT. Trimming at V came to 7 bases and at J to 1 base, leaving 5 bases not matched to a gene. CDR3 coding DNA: TGTGCCAGCACCTTAGCGGGAGCGTCCTACAATGAGCAGTTCTTC. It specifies CASTLAGASYNEQFF.